This T cell receptor (beta chain) was profiled in a study of T cells after yellow fever vaccination. Germline CDR1 and CDR2: MDHEN and SYDVKM. The CDR3 runs to 13 residues. Universal primer sites and UMIs were introduced during 5'RACE template-switching synthesis of TCR cDNA. TCRdb analysed the 5' RACE reads with MiXCR anew, one entry per CDR3 protein. In the table there are 160,000 or so distinct CDR3 sequences, 5.5% to 7.5% of which are singletons. The sequence came from a man between 18 and 29 years old who received the YFV17D yellow fever vaccine. The specimen comprised CD4+ T cells sorted from PBMCs, sampled about 5 days after the first yellow fever vaccination. V is TRBV28 and J is TRBJ2-7; D assignment may be TRBD1 or TRBD2 (5 bases each). CDR3 in amino acids: CASSLAGYYEQHV. For the CDR3, the DNA is TGTGCCAGCAGTCTAGCAGGGTACTACGAGCAGCACGTC.